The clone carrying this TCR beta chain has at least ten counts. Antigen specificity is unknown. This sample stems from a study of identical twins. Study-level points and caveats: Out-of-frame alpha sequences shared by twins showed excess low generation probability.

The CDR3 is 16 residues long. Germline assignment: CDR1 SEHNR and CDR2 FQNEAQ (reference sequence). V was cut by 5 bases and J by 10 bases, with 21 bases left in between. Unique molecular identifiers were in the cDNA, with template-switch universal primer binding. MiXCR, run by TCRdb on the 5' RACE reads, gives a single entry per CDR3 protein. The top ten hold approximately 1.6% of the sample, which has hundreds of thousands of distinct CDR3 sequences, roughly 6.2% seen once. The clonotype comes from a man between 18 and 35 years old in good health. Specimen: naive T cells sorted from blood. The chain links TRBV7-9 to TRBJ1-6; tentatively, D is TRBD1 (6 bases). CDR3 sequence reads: CASSQGETGGRSPLHF. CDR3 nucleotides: TGTGCCAGCAGCCAGGGAGAGACAGGCGGTCGCTCACCCCTCCACTTT.